Following are 27 T cell receptor beta chains from one sample sequenced in a study of beta chain features in type 1 diabetes. Isolated RNA was reverse transcribed in full, so expressed TCRB transcripts were sequenced. Method: immunoSEQ multiplex PCR; TCRdb's copy keeps in-frame clones and lacks some. The table shows around 340,000 clones, with roughly 8% occurring only once. The material sequenced was central memory CD4+ T cells from blood. The receptors originated from a woman under 30 in good health.

This clone was detected ten times or more. This chain links TRBV25-1 with TRBJ2-1, with TRBD2 matching over 8 bases. V lost 3 bases, J lost 3 bases, and 10 bases stayed unmatched. The CDR3 is 17 residues long. Germline V gene sequence: CDR1 MGHDK, CDR2 SYGVNS. The CDR3 DNA is TGTGCCAGCAGTGACGTCGGCGGGAGGAATAGCTACAATGAGCAGTTCTTC. Amino acids: CASSDVGGRNSYNEQFF.

The CDR3 here is CASSLQYSGANVLTF. DNA of the CDR3: TGTGCCAGCAGTTTACAATACTCTGGGGCCAACGTCCTGACTTTC. V usage is TRBV6-1 and J usage is TRBJ2-6; D uncertain. The CDR3 runs 15 residues. The germline gives CDR1 MNHNS, CDR2 SASEGT. Trimming took 5 bases from V and 0 from J, leaving 8 bases between them.

In its sample, this clone was seen many times. Additional DNA sequences in this sample encode the identical CDR3. V gene TRBV28 combines with J gene TRBJ1-2; D is possibly TRBD1 (5 bases). Germline CDR1 is MDHEN and CDR2 is SYDVKM. V shed 3 bases and J shed 0 bases, with 11 bases lying between them. This CDR3 is built from 15 residues. The chain's CDR3 is CASSFGRAANYGYTF. In DNA, the CDR3 is TGTGCCAGCAGTTTTGGCAGGGCCGCTAACTATGGCTACACCTTC.

The chain employs TRBV6-6 and TRBJ2-7; 8 bases match TRBD2. The CDR3 has 11 residues. Germline V CDR1 and CDR2: MNHNY, SVGAGI (reference sequence). The ends lost 5 bases at V and 11 bases at J; junction bases unmatched: 5. CDR3 sequence: CASSADGGEYF. The CDR3 DNA is TGTGCCAGCAGTGCCGACGGGGGGGAGTACTTC.

This clone was seen a handful of times. The sample carries other DNA sequences with the same CDR3. This chain links TRBV7-2 with TRBJ2-3; no clear D gene. Germline values: CDR1 SGHTA, CDR2 FQGNSA. The CDR3 is 13 amino acids. V shed 3 bases and J shed 1 base, with 5 bases lying between them. DNA for the CDR3: TGTGCCAGCAGCTTTAGGCGCACAGATACGCAGTATTTT. It codes for CASSFRRTDTQYF.

This sequence joins TRBV18 and TRBJ1-2; TRBD1 is a possible D gene (6 bases). V was pared by 2 bases and J by 3 bases, with 10 bases between. The V gene's germline CDR1 is KGHSH and CDR2 LQKENI. The CDR3 spans 14 residues. CDR3 sequence (DNA): TGTGCCAGCTCACCAGGAGGGGGAGACTATGGCTACACCTTC. As protein: CASSPGGGDYGYTF.

The gene calls are TRBV27 and TRBJ1-2; D perhaps matches TRBD1 (6 bases). The CDR3 is made up of 15 amino acids. Trimming left V 5 bases short and J 7 bases short, with 20 bases between. Germline lookup yields CDR1 MNHEY and CDR2 SMNVEV (reference sequence). CDR3 sequence (DNA): TGTGCCAGCAGTCCTGCTCGGGGACACGGCTTTGGCTACACCTTC. As protein: CASSPARGHGFGYTF.

In this sample, this clone turned up a few times. V gene TRBV7-8 combines with J gene TRBJ2-2, with 16 bases identical to TRBD2. CDR1 SGHVS and CDR2 FQNEAQ come from the germline V gene. This CDR3 region has 18 residues. Trimming at V came to 5 bases and at J to 4 bases, leaving 7 bases not matched to a gene. The CDR3 sequence: CASSPGLAGGPFTGELFF. CDR3 DNA sequence: TGTGCCAGCAGCCCGGGACTAGCGGGAGGGCCTTTCACCGGGGAGCTGTTTTTT.

This clone was recorded a few times. The chain employs TRBV19 and TRBJ2-3, with D perhaps being TRBD1 or TRBD2 (5 bases each). The CDR3 extends over 13 amino acids. Between the trimmed V and J ends, which lost 7 bases and 6 bases, there was a span of 14 bases. CDR1 is LNHDA and CDR2 is SQIVND in the germline V gene (reference sequence). This CDR3 is CASTTGPRDTQYF. For the CDR3, the DNA is TGTGCCAGTACCACGGGACCGCGGGATACGCAGTATTTT.

The table lists this clone with a few counts. This may come from a read error, since a much larger clone is one base off. Other DNA sequences in the same sample also yield this CDR3. The rearrangement joins TRBV7-2 to TRBJ1-5; D not resolved. The V end lost 2 bases, the J end lost 0 bases, and 5 bases lay between the germline ends. The CDR3 is 14 amino acids. CDR1 SGHTA and CDR2 FQGNSA come from the germline V gene. The CDR3 coding sequence is TGTGCCAGCAGCTTACATTATAGCAATCAGCCCCAGCATTTT. Its protein product is CASSLHYSNQPQHF.

This clone was seen a handful of times. The chain couples TRBV28 to TRBJ2-5; no clear D. V shed 2 bases and J shed 5 bases, with 3 bases lying between them. Germline values: CDR1 MDHEN, CDR2 SYDVKM. The CDR3 is made up of 11 amino acids. In DNA form, the CDR3 reads TGTGCCAGCAGTTTACTTGAGACCCAGTACTTC. Translating gives CASSLLETQYF.

This clone was detected only a few times. The chain is built from TRBV2 and TRBJ1-5; the D is unclear. The CDR3 runs to 14 residues. Germline assignment: CDR1 SNHLY and CDR2 FYNNEI. The V end lost 8 bases, the J end lost 0 bases, and 11 bases lay between the germline ends. In DNA form, the CDR3 reads TGTGCCAGCTCCCTGGCAGGTAGCAATCAGCCCCAGCATTTT. The encoded protein is CASSLAGSNQPQHF.

The chain couples TRBV9 to TRBJ2-7; D possibly corresponds to TRBD1 (5 bases). Trimming shortened V by 2 bases and J by 0 bases, and 15 bases separated the two germline ends. Germline CDR1 reads SGDLS; CDR2 reads YYNGEE. The CDR3 consists of 16 residues. The CDR3 nucleotides are TGTGCCAGCAGCGTTGGCGCAACAGGAATCTCCTACGAGCAGTACTTC. It encodes CASSVGATGISYEQYF.

This clone occurred a few times. The V and J genes are TRBV15 and TRBJ2-3, with D hard to call. In germline, CDR1 is LNHNV, CDR2 YYDKDF (reference sequence). Trimming took off 0 bases at V and 7 bases at J, with 8 bases between the two ends. This CDR3 has 13 amino acids. CDR3 bases: TGTGCCACCAGCAGAGATTTGAAGAATACGCAGTATTTT. Translating gives CATSRDLKNTQYF.

This clone was recorded a few times. The chain recombines TRBV7-2 with TRBJ2-7, with 7 bases lining up with TRBD1. Germline V CDR1 and CDR2: SGHTA, FQGNSA. The V gene end was trimmed by 6 bases and the J gene end by 1 base; junction bases not matched to a gene: 3. The CDR3 contains 13 residues. The CDR3 spells CASRATGSYEQYF. As DNA, the CDR3 is TGTGCCAGCAGGGCGACAGGGTCCTACGAGCAGTACTTC.

The chain recombines TRBV21-1 with TRBJ2-2; the table assigns TRBD1, which was not confirmed against the DNA. TRBV21-1 is flagged as a pseudogene. The CDR3 totals 17 residues. In DNA form, the CDR3 reads TGTGCCAGCAGCTCGCGGGACAGGGGAGCAAACACCGGGGAGCTGTTTTTT. This sequence encodes CASSSRDRGANTGELFF.

The CDR3 DNA reads TGCGCCAGCGCCACTAGCGGGTTTACCTACGAGCAGTACTTC. Residues: CASATSGFTYEQYF. The gene calls are TRBV5-1 and TRBJ2-7, with 9 bases fitting TRBD2. Per germline, CDR1 SGHRS and CDR2 YFSETQ. The CDR3 is 14 amino acids. V was clipped by 7 bases and J by 2 bases; unmatched bases: 7.

This clone was seen only a few times. The J gene is TRBJ2-1, the V gene TRBV15; 11 nucleotides match TRBD2. The V and J ends lost 4 bases and 10 bases, in that order; junction bases with no gene match: 12. From germline, CDR1 is LNHNV and CDR2 YYDKDF (reference sequence). This CDR3 has 16 residues. The CDR3 bases are TGTGCCACCAGCATGCGTAGCGGGAGGGCCCTCGGAGAGCAGTTCTTC. This gives the protein CATSMRSGRALGEQFF.

The chain carries TRBV28 and TRBJ2-5, with D possibly being TRBD1 (6 bases). The CDR3 covers 14 residues. Germline-derived CDR1 and CDR2 are MDHEN and SYDVKM. V gave up 6 bases and J gave up 2 bases, with 13 bases separating them. CDR3 residues: CASRNPGDQETQYF. CDR3 bases: TGTGCCAGCAGAAACCCAGGGGATCAAGAGACCCAGTACTTC.

This clone was recorded a few times. The chain is built from TRBV7-2 and TRBJ2-3; 7 bases map to TRBD2. Germline V gene lookup returns CDR1 SGHTA and CDR2 FQGNSA. V was clipped by 1 base and J by 8 bases; unmatched bases: 9. The CDR3 spans 15 residues. CDR3 nucleotide sequence: TGTGCCAGCAGCTTAGGCAGGACTAGGGGTGGTACGCAGTATTTT. Translating gives CASSLGRTRGGTQYF.

The table lists this clone with a few counts. The CDR3 region has the DNA TGCAGCGGGGGGGAGGTTGGGCAGCCCCAGCATTTT. Protein: CSGGEVGQPQHF. The chain has TRBV29-1 and TRBJ1-5, with D possibly being TRBD1 (5 bases). CDR1 and CDR2 from the germline V gene are SQVTM and ANQGSEA. This CDR3 region has 12 residues. V was clipped by 7 bases and J by 7 bases, with 14 bases between them.

This clone appeared a few times. The chain employs TRBV4-3 and TRBJ2-1; tentatively, D is TRBD2 (7 bases). CDR1 LGHNA and CDR2 YSLEER come from the germline V gene. With 0 bases removed from V and 3 bases from J, the gap between germline ends came to 21 bases. The CDR3 is 19 amino acids. DNA for the CDR3: TGCGCCAGCAGCCAAGAAAGGGGGGGTAGCGGAGCGTACTACAATGAGCAGTTCTTC. Translating it yields CASSQERGGSGAYYNEQFF.

This clone was counted only a few times. This sample also contains other DNA sequences that code for the same CDR3. V and J are TRBV5-1 and TRBJ2-3; 7 bases are shared with TRBD2. V trimming: 1 base; J trimming: 1 base; junction bases outside the gene matches: 0. The CDR3 spans 14 residues. Looked up from germline, CDR1 is SGHRS and CDR2 is YFSETQ. The CDR3: CASSLTSGTDTQYF. The CDR3 region has the DNA TGCGCCAGCAGCTTGACTAGCGGCACAGATACGCAGTATTTT.

This clone was found many times. Other DNA variants within this sample encode the same CDR3. V is TRBV10-3 and J is TRBJ2-1, with no clear D. The germline CDR1 and CDR2 sequences are ENHRY and SYGVKD. The CDR3 sequence is 12 residues long. V was cut by 0 bases and J by 6 bases, with 3 bases left in between. As DNA, the CDR3 is TGTGCCATCAGTGAGTCAGGCAATGAGCAGTTCTTC. This sequence encodes CAISESGNEQFF.

In this sample, this clone turned up many times. The chain combines TRBV7-2 with TRBJ2-5; weak D call: TRBD1 (6 bases). CDR1 is SGHTA, CDR2 FQGNSA, per germline. This CDR3 is built from 14 residues. V dropped 5 bases and J dropped 7 bases, with 17 bases sitting between them. CDR3 in DNA: TGTGCCAGCAGCGCCACAGGGTCTGGCGGGACCCAGTACTTC. Encoded protein: CASSATGSGGTQYF.

This chain connects TRBV2 to TRBJ2-1; 7 positions match TRBD2. From germline, CDR1 is SNHLY and CDR2 FYNNEI. J was trimmed by 10 bases and V by 7 bases; bases with no gene match: 10. The CDR3 spans 13 residues. CDR3 nucleotide sequence: TGTGCCAGCACAGCGAGCGGGACGGACGAGCAGTTCTTC. Encoded protein: CASTASGTDEQFF.

This clone came up a few times. V is TRBV2 and J is TRBJ1-5, with D possibly matching TRBD1 (5 bases). The ends were cut back, 6 bases at V and 3 bases at J, with 9 bases in the middle. Germline V gene data show CDR1 as SNHLY and CDR2 as FYNNEI. CDR3 length: 13 amino acids. CDR3 loop: CASRTDLNQPQHF. CDR3 in DNA: TGTGCCAGCAGGACAGATCTCAATCAGCCCCAGCATTTT.